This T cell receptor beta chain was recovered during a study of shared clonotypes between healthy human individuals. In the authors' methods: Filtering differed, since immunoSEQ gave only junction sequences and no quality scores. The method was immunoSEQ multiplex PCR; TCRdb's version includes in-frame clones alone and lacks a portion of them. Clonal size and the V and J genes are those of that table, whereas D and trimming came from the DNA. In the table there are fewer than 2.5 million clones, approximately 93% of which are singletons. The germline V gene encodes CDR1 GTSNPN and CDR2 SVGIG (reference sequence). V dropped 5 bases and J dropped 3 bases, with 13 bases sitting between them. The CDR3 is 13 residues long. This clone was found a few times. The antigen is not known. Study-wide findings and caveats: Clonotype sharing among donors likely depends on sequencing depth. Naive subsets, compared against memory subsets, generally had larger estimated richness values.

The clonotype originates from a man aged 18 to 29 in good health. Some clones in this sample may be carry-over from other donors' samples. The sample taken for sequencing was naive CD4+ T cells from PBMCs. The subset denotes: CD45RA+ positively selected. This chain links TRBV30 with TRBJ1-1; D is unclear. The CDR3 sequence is CAWGVSLYTEAFF. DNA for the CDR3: TGTGCCTGGGGGGTTTCTTTGTACACTGAAGCTTTCTTT.